The 19 T cell receptor beta chains listed next were all sequenced from one sample in a study of blood T cell repertoires in COVID-19. Profiled with immunoSEQ multiplex PCR; TCRdb holds only in-frame clones, not every one. The sample yields some 44,000 clones, 92% seen once. The sequenced sample was peripheral blood. The receptor set was obtained from a human donor in a cohort sampled during active COVID-19.

V gene TRBV29-1 combines with J gene TRBJ2-7; 10 bases align to TRBD1. Germline V lookup: CDR1 SQVTM, CDR2 ANQGSEA. J gave up 1 base and V 5 bases, and 2 bases lay outside the gene matches. The CDR3 has 13 residues. CDR3 sequence: CSVRDRGSYEQYF. CDR3 DNA: TGCAGCGTTCGGGACAGGGGTTCCTACGAGCAGTACTTC.

The genes are TRBV24-1 and TRBJ2-1; D perhaps matches TRBD1 (6 bases). V lost 4 bases, J lost 6 bases, and 21 bases lay in between. The CDR3 length is 17 residues. The germline gives CDR1 KGHDR, CDR2 SFDVKD. CDR3 sequence reads: CATSDRGSRGSGNEQFF. Here the CDR3 DNA reads TGTGCCACCAGTGACCGGGGCTCTAGGGGGTCTGGCAATGAGCAGTTCTTC.

V usage is TRBV6-5 and J usage is TRBJ1-4; D may be TRBD1 (6 bases). Germline V gene data show CDR1 as MNHEY and CDR2 as SVGAGI. This CDR3 spans 15 amino acids. Trimming pared 2 bases from V and 8 bases from J, leaving 15 bases between. CDR3 region: CASSYISGVREKLFF. CDR3 nucleotide sequence: TGTGCCAGCAGTTACATCTCAGGGGTACGGGAAAAACTGTTTTTT.

V usage is TRBV19 and J usage is TRBJ2-3; perhaps TRBD1 as D (5 bases). This CDR3 region has 14 residues. V lost 0 bases and J 9 bases, leaving 13 bases between the germline ends. Germline CDR1 and CDR2: LNHDA and SQIVND (reference sequence). CDR3 amino acids: CASSIDSWTRTQYF. CDR3 nucleotide sequence: TGTGCCAGTAGTATAGATTCCTGGACAAGGACGCAGTATTTT.

This clone has a handful of counts. DNA of the CDR3: TGTGCCAGCAGCTTACTGGGTCGGAGCGCAGATACGCAGTATTTT. Amino acids: CASSLLGRSADTQYF. The chain combines TRBV11-1 with TRBJ2-3; D remains unclear. The CDR3 sequence is 15 residues long. Germline CDR1 is SGHAT and CDR2 is FQDESV (reference sequence). With 2 bases removed from V and 4 bases from J, the gap between germline ends came to 13 bases.

The chain joins TRBV5-1 to TRBJ2-1; D possibly corresponds to TRBD2 (5 bases). Germline CDR1 SGHRS, CDR2 YFSETQ. The CDR3 extends over 13 amino acids. With 4 bases removed from V and 6 bases from J, the gap between germline ends came to 11 bases. The CDR3 DNA reads TGCGCCAGCAGCGAGGCTAGCAGCAATGAGCAGTTCTTC. It codes for CASSEASSNEQFF.

V gene TRBV19 combines with J gene TRBJ2-1; 7 positions agree with TRBD2. Germline V gene lookup returns CDR1 LNHDA and CDR2 SQIVND (reference sequence). Unmatched junction bases numbered 8, after V lost 0 bases and J lost 6 bases. The CDR3 spans 16 residues. The CDR3 DNA reads TGTGCCAGTAGTATAGAAAGACTAGCAATAGGCAATGAGCAGTTCTTC. This sequence encodes CASSIERLAIGNEQFF. The full variable domain, its missing parts supplied by reference TRBV19 and TRBJ2-1, is DGGITQSPKYLFRKEGQNVTLSCEQNLNHDAMYWYRQDPGQGLRLIYYSQIVNDFQKGDIAEGYSVSREKKESFPLTVTSAQKNPTAFYLCASSIERLAIGNEQFFGPGTRLTVL.

This chain connects TRBV30 to TRBJ2-5, with 9 bases identical to TRBD1. V trimming: 3 bases; J trimming: 7 bases; junction bases outside the gene matches: 12. CDR3 length: 15 amino acids. Germline V gives CDR1 GTSNPN, CDR2 SVGIG (reference sequence). In DNA form, the CDR3 reads TGTGCCTGGAGCATGGGACAGGGCTCCCAGGGGACCCAGTACTTC. This gives the protein CAWSMGQGSQGTQYF.

The V gene is TRBV6-2 or TRBV6-3, the J gene TRBJ2-1, with a tentative D call TRBD2 (6 bases). V was trimmed by 6 bases and J by 5 bases, leaving 11 bases between them. CDR1 and CDR2 from the germline V gene are MNHEY and SVGEGT. The length of the CDR3 is 13 residues. CDR3 sequence (DNA): TGTGCCAGCAGCCGTGGAGGGGACAATGAGCAGTTCTTC. This sequence encodes CASSRGGDNEQFF.

V gene TRBV5-1 combines with J gene TRBJ2-4, with D perhaps TRBD1 (6 bases). V lost 4 bases and J lost 0, with 20 bases in between. The CDR3 sequence is 18 residues long. Germline CDR1 reads SGHRS; CDR2 reads YFSETQ. CDR3 amino acids: CASSLTGLPNIAKNIQYF. CDR3 nucleotides: TGCGCCAGCAGCCTGACAGGCTTGCCAAATATAGCCAAAAACATTCAGTACTTC.

The rearrangement links TRBV2 to TRBJ2-1; perhaps TRBD1 as D (6 bases). Trimming took 3 bases from V and 0 from J, leaving 12 bases between them. The CDR3 loop spans 16 amino acids. Germline values: CDR1 SNHLY, CDR2 FYNNEI. The CDR3 region has the DNA TGTGCCAGCAGTGATAGAAGGGGGAGCTCCTACAATGAGCAGTTCTTC. It is translated as CASSDRRGSSYNEQFF.

The chain joins TRBV5-4 to TRBJ1-4, with 7 nucleotides matching TRBD1. V was pared by 0 bases and J by 7 bases, with 6 bases of the junction left unmatched. Germline CDR1 SGHNT, CDR2 YYREEE (reference sequence). The CDR3 has 15 residues. As DNA, the CDR3 is TGTGCCAGCAGCTTGGCGGGGACAGCTAGTGAAAAACTGTTTTTT. Protein: CASSLAGTASEKLFF.

J is TRBJ2-2 and V is TRBV9, with a tentative D call TRBD1 (6 bases). The V gene's germline CDR1 is SGDLS and CDR2 YYNGEE. This CDR3 has 14 residues. V was shortened by 4 bases and J by 0 bases, with 7 bases between the two germline ends. The CDR3 sequence: CASSRTANTGELFF. Written as DNA, the CDR3 is TGTGCCAGCAGCAGGACAGCGAACACCGGGGAGCTGTTTTTT.

The V gene is TRBV27, the J gene TRBJ1-5, with TRBD1 matching 10 bases. The trim removed 3 bases at V and 0 bases at J, leaving 5 bases unmatched. This CDR3 has 17 residues. Germline V gene sequence: CDR1 MNHEY, CDR2 SMNVEV (reference sequence). The CDR3 nucleotides are TGTGCCAGCAGTTTGACAGGGGGCCTTTATAGCAATCAGCCCCAGCATTTT. Its translation: CASSLTGGLYSNQPQHF.

The chain carries TRBV19 and TRBJ1-5; 10 bases map to TRBD1. Germline V gene lookup returns CDR1 LNHDA and CDR2 SQIVND (reference sequence). With V trimmed by 6 bases and J by 3 bases, 2 bases remained unmatched. The CDR3 covers 14 residues. CDR3 sequence: CASRGTGDNQPQHF. CDR3 coding DNA: TGTGCCAGTAGGGGGACAGGGGACAATCAGCCCCAGCATTTT.

This clone was counted between two and nine times. This sequence joins TRBV27 and TRBJ1-5; D not resolved. The germline gives CDR1 MNHEY, CDR2 SMNVEV (reference sequence). Trimming shortened V by 5 bases and J by 0 bases, and 11 bases separated the two germline ends. This CDR3 is built from 15 residues. In nucleotides, the CDR3 is TGTGCCAGCAGTGCCCAAACTCTTAGCAATCAGCCCCAGCATTTT. It encodes CASSAQTLSNQPQHF.

This clone occurred once. V and J are TRBV3-1 (or the pseudogene TRBV3-2) and TRBJ2-6, with D possibly matching TRBD2 (5 bases). CDR1 is LGHDT and CDR2 is YNNKEL in the germline V gene (reference sequence). There are 16 residues in the CDR3. Trimming removed 1 base from V and 4 bases from J, with 11 bases in between. The CDR3 DNA follows: TGTGCCAGCAGCCAAGTTCAAGGGAGAGGGGCCAACGTCCTGACTTTC. This sequence encodes CASSQVQGRGANVLTF.

This rearrangement joins TRBV7-2 to TRBJ1-1; 8 bases fit TRBD1. This CDR3 has 16 residues. J gave up 7 bases and V 0 bases, and 10 bases lay outside the gene matches. Per the germline V gene, CDR1 is SGHTA and CDR2 is FQGNSA. The CDR3 spells CASSLAGRGLGIEAFF. The CDR3 region has the DNA TGTGCCAGCAGCTTAGCGGGCAGGGGGCTAGGGATTGAAGCTTTCTTT.

The V and J genes are TRBV18 and TRBJ1-2; D is possibly TRBD1 (6 bases). Trimming removed 3 bases at V and 5 bases at J, with 13 bases between. Germline values: CDR1 KGHSH, CDR2 LQKENI. The CDR3 is 14 amino acids. The CDR3 spells CASSPPGEGYGYTF. CDR3 in DNA: TGTGCCAGCTCACCTCCAGGGGAGGGGTATGGCTACACCTTC.